This T cell receptor (beta chain) comes out of a study of T cells expressing NK-cell markers. Reanalyzing the 5' RACE reads, TCRdb keeps one entry per CDR3 protein, without DNA. The sample includes some 500,000 distinct CDR3 sequences. This sequence originates from a woman aged 50 to 60 in good health. The material sequenced was blood T cells: a sorted CD56 or NKG2C T cell subset, CD4+ or CD8+ T cells, or bulk PBMC T cells (not recorded which).

The CDR3: CASSHMTSGKAETQYF. The rearrangement uses TRBV3-1 and TRBJ2-5; TCRdb gives TRBD2 as the D gene, but with no DNA this cannot be confirmed. In germline, CDR1 is LGHDT, CDR2 YNNKEL (reference sequence). The length of the CDR3 is 16 residues.